One T cell receptor beta chain is described in this entry. Its antigen is not known. Naive CD8 cells lacked CD45RO, underwent positive selection for CCR7 and left out terminally differentiated effector memory CD45RA+ cells. The sample comes from a study of shared clonotypes between healthy human individuals. General study results and limits: The sharing of roughly 5% of naive CD4 clonotypes was seen across a handful of donors. Against clonotypes common to all four donors, non-shared ones had lower generation probabilities. Researchers found naive subsets generally carried larger estimated richness than memory subsets.

TCRdb's copy holds only in-frame clones and misses some; the assay was immunoSEQ multiplex PCR. Of about 700,000 clones in the sample, 92% were seen once. Trimming left V 4 bases short and J 3 bases short, with 16 bases between. This CDR3 contains 15 residues. In germline, CDR1 is SGHRS, CDR2 YFSETQ. The origin of this receptor is a man younger than 45 in good health. The specimen sequenced was naive CD8+ T cells sorted from blood. This rearrangement joins TRBV5-1 to TRBJ1-1; no clear D. The CDR3 DNA reads TGCGCCAGCAGCCCGGCGAGGTTCTATTACACTGAAGCTTTCTTT. Its protein product is CASSPARFYYTEAFF.